The clone carrying this TCR beta chain was recorded many times. The target antigen is unknown. The sample originates from a study of tumor-infiltrating lymphocytes in primary liver carcinoma. The overall study: Patients, male and female, were 30 to 69 years old. Findings and limits, study-wide: About 8-25% of top clones, no more, were shared by all five regions.

TCR beta cDNA was made from roughly 500 ng total RNA with a constant-region primer. Slightly modified ARM-PCR served as the procedure for the TCR beta libraries. These libraries came from three rounds of nested multiplex PCR. MiXCR, run by TCRdb on the multiplex PCR reads, gives a single entry per CDR3 protein. The table records roughly 50,000 distinct CDR3 sequences, roughly 77% of them present only once. Co-extraction of RNA and DNA was performed on about 19-33 mg of unsorted bulk tissue. Sequencing used liver tumor tissue from sampling region 2. Subset meaning: tumor region T2, inferior pole. This clonotype was sampled from a man aged 35 to 55 with primary liver carcinoma and hepatitis B virus infection.

For the CDR3, the DNA is TGTGCCAGCACCTCCGCAGGGGAGAGCGACGAGCAGTACTTC. Encoded protein: CASTSAGESDEQYF. The chain carries TRBV6-6 and TRBJ2-7, with TRBD1 as a possible D gene (6 bases). Germline loops: CDR1 MNHNY, CDR2 SVGAGI (reference sequence). Trimming took 7 bases from V and 5 from J, leaving 18 bases between them. The length of the CDR3 is 14 residues.